This TCR beta chain appears in the sequencing data of a study of T cells in Graves' hyperthyroidism and ophthalmopathy. The study's findings and limits: Blood also held most thyroid clonotypes expanded beyond 0.001.

This clonotype has at least ten counts. Antigen: not known. The blood sample was taken at first hyperthyroidism diagnosis, before any ophthalmopathy symptoms. Isolation of PBMCs was performed on around 9.8 ml fresh peripheral blood. Amplification of TCR beta CDR3 regions was performed using RNA transcripts as template. Primed by the HTBI set, a first-round RT-PCR was run on the TCR CDR3. MiXCR, applied by TCRdb to the multiplex PCR reads, yields one record per CDR3 protein. The table lists approximately 32,000 distinct CDR3 sequences, about 50% of them singletons. The receptor's source is a woman in her forties or fifties with Graves' hyperthyroidism that later progressed to Graves' ophthalmopathy. Sequenced input: blood.

CDR3 coding DNA: TGTGCCAGTAGGGCCGTAGCGGGAGCCTACGAGCAGTACTTC. Protein sequence: CASRAVAGAYEQYF. The chain joins TRBV19 to TRBJ2-7; 9 bases match TRBD2. Germline CDR1 is LNHDA and CDR2 is SQIVND (reference sequence). V shed 6 bases and J 2 bases; nucleotides not matched to a gene: 5. The CDR3 totals 14 residues.